The 11 T cell receptor beta chains in this list originate from one sample, sequenced in a study of T cell responses to AZD1222 COVID-19 vaccine. Clones were read by immunoSEQ multiplex PCR, and TCRdb kept only the in-frame ones, dropping some. The table lists 150,000 or so clones, roughly 92% of them singletons. The sample here was peripheral blood, taken 28 days after the second AZD1222 dose. These receptor sequences come from an adult who received the AZD1222 COVID-19 vaccine.

This clone showed up just once. The chain is built from TRBV30 and TRBJ1-3; TRBD1 might be the D (5 bases). V was pared by 0 bases and J by 11 bases, with 17 bases between. CDR3 length: 14 amino acids. Germline V gene sequence: CDR1 GTSNPN, CDR2 SVGIG (reference sequence). The CDR3 sequence: CAWSVQSRAGSIYF. In nucleotides, the CDR3 is TGTGCCTGGAGTGTACAATCCAGGGCAGGGTCCATATATTTT.

The V and J genes are TRBV3-1 (or the pseudogene TRBV3-2) and TRBJ2-7, with D perhaps TRBD2 (6 bases). V lost 3 bases and J 4 bases, leaving 22 bases between the germline ends. The CDR3 is 17 residues long. CDR1 is LGHDT, CDR2 YNNKEL, per germline (reference sequence). This chain's CDR3 is CASSHPGGEALIYEQYF. The CDR3 nucleotides are TGTGCCAGCAGCCACCCCGGAGGGGAAGCTCTCATATACGAGCAGTACTTC.

This chain links TRBV3-1 (or the pseudogene TRBV3-2) with TRBJ2-5, with TRBD2 matching over 12 bases. The CDR3 loop spans 16 amino acids. The V segment lost 0 bases and the J segment 5 bases; nucleotides outside the gene matches: 4. CDR1 is LGHDT and CDR2 is YNNKEL in the germline V gene (reference sequence). DNA of the CDR3: TGTGCCAGCAGCCAAGATCTAGCGGGAGGGGGGGAGACCCAGTACTTC. Encoded protein: CASSQDLAGGGETQYF.

The CDR3 is CASSPTGVNYGYTF. The CDR3 DNA sequence: TGTGCCAGTAGTCCTACAGGGGTTAACTATGGCTACACCTTC. The chain links TRBV19 to TRBJ1-2; 7 bases fit TRBD1. Germline V CDR1 and CDR2: LNHDA, SQIVND (reference sequence). The length of the CDR3 is 14 residues. J gave up 1 base and V 5 bases, and 4 bases lay outside the gene matches.

The V gene is TRBV30, the J gene TRBJ1-2; D perhaps matches TRBD1 (6 bases). This CDR3 is 14 amino acids long. Trimming shortened V by 2 bases and J by 7 bases, and 17 bases separated the two germline ends. The germline V gene has CDR1 GTSNPN and CDR2 SVGIG (reference sequence). The CDR3 nucleotides read TGTGCCTGGAGTACGGGGGGGCCCGAGGTTGGCTACACCTTC. Translating it yields CAWSTGGPEVGYTF.

The chain uses TRBV19 and TRBJ1-2; D not resolved. CDR1 and CDR2 from the germline V gene are LNHDA and SQIVND (reference sequence). V was shortened by 10 bases and J by 0 bases, with 21 bases between the two germline ends. This CDR3 is 16 amino acids long. The CDR3 sequence is CATLLPGRTSNYGYTF. The DNA for the CDR3 is TGTGCCACCCTTCTCCCAGGACGGACGTCTAACTATGGCTACACCTTC.

The rearrangement joins TRBV5-4 to TRBJ2-3, with 9 bases matching TRBD2. Germline loops: CDR1 SGHNT, CDR2 YYREEE (reference sequence). The CDR3 sequence is 20 residues long. V gave up 3 bases and J gave up 0 bases; unmatched junction bases: 17. CDR3 amino acids: CASSSVGGRGRPLSTDTQYF. As DNA, the CDR3 is TGTGCCAGCAGCTCGGTGGGCGGGAGGGGACGACCCCTAAGCACAGATACGCAGTATTTT.

V gene TRBV2 combines with J gene TRBJ2-6; D is undetermined. This CDR3 has 10 residues. Germline loops: CDR1 SNHLY, CDR2 FYNNEI. The ends were cut back, 5 bases at V and 10 bases at J, with 3 bases in the middle. CDR3 in amino acids: CASSRNVLTF. CDR3 coding DNA: TGTGCCAGCAGTCGTAACGTCCTGACTTTC.

V and J are TRBV4-1 and TRBJ1-5; 7 bases match TRBD1. The germline gives CDR1 MGHRA, CDR2 YSYEKL. The CDR3 runs 14 residues. V dropped 1 base and J dropped 5; count of bases not matched to a gene: 2. This CDR3 reads CASSQVTGDQPQHF. The CDR3 nucleotides are TGCGCCAGCAGCCAAGTAACAGGGGATCAGCCCCAGCATTTT.

The rearrangement links TRBV2 to TRBJ2-7, with 7 bases that match TRBD1. Per germline, CDR1 SNHLY and CDR2 FYNNEI. J lost 3 bases, V lost 7 bases, and 3 bases had no gene match. The length of the CDR3 is 12 residues. CDR3 coding DNA: TGTGCCAGCAACCGGGACAGCTACGAGCAGTACTTC. This translates into CASNRDSYEQYF.

This chain links TRBV16 with TRBJ1-5; TRBD1 matches at 8 bases. With 4 bases clipped from V and 4 bases from J, the junction kept 6 bases outside the gene matches. This CDR3 has 15 residues. Germline V gene lookup returns CDR1 KGHSY and CDR2 FQNENV. This CDR3 reads CASSPDRGINQPQHF. The CDR3 DNA follows: TGTGCCAGCAGCCCCGACAGGGGAATAAATCAGCCCCAGCATTTT.